This entry is about one TCR beta chain. Its antigen is unknown. Nothing much larger sits one base from this clone, and base qualities are not available. None of the patients had been given any treatment before thyroid surgery. Using T-cell receptor beta sequencing, the researchers looked back retrospectively at clinical samples from patients, gathered between about 2012 and 2018. Libraries were prepared through PCR. Data came from an Illumina HiSeq 4000. High-throughput sequencing was used to profile the TCR beta-chain CDR3 region of each patient. Turning to the authors' computational methods: Drawing on CDR3 differences between clinicopathological groups, the researchers built a classifier meant to tell apart patients with distant-metastatic papillary thyroid cancer. Repertoire diversity was assessed with the Shannon index, and tumor-blood repertoire similarity with the Morisita-Horn index. TCRdb itself trimmed the public reads at Q25 with fastp, ran MiXCR and retained productive beta chains. TCRdb's processing, not the authors' own work, is the source of the V and J calls. The sample data list 30,000 to 35,000 clones, and 35% to 40% of these were observed just once. Approximately 24% of the sample is held by the ten biggest clonotypes.

Taken from the germline V gene (reference sequence), the CDR1 and CDR2 loops are DFQATT and SNEGSKA. At the junction V is shortened by 6 bases and J by 6 bases, with 18 bases in between. The CDR3 holds 14 amino acids from the cysteine to the phenylalanine. The read is trimmed to its CDR3 DNA, 42 bases read in frame from base 1. The record originates from a study of metastatic and nonmetastatic thyroid tumors (dated by TCRdb to 2020 to 2021). As for the study more broadly: Repertoires were compared across peripheral blood and tumor or nodule tissue samples from malignant and benign thyroid patients.

What the research found in general, with its limitations: In both blood and tumor samples, TCR beta diversity was reported to be significantly higher in malignant tumors than in benign nodules.

The sequence derives from a female donor with papillary thyroid cancer or a benign thyroid nodule (not recorded which). Some clones in this sample may be carry-over from other donors' samples. Rearrangement joined TRBV20-1 to TRBJ1-5; possibly the D gene is TRBD1, per 5 matching bases. The sample taken for sequencing was tumor tissue. The DNA is TGCAGTGCGCTCCAGGGAGAGGGCCGTCAGCCCCAGCATTTT. It encodes CSALQGEGRQPQHF.